These 21 T cell receptor beta chains originate from one sample sequenced in a study of T cell responses to AZD1222 COVID-19 vaccine. The table came from immunoSEQ multiplex PCR; TCRdb's copy has only in-frame clones and leaves some out. The sample has roughly 120,000 clones, about nine tenths seen once. The input for sequencing was peripheral blood, taken 28 days after the second dose of the MenACWY control vaccine. These receptors came from an adult who received the MenACWY meningococcal vaccine as a control.

This sequence joins TRBV7-2 and TRBJ2-5; tentative D call: TRBD2 (5 bases). This CDR3 is built from 13 residues. The V and J ends lost 7 bases and 5 bases respectively, with 14 bases between them. CDR1 is SGHTA, CDR2 FQGNSA, per germline. The CDR3 loop reads CASTDRRGETQYF. CDR3 bases: TGTGCCAGCACCGACCGCCGCGGGGAGACCCAGTACTTC.

The chain carries TRBV28 and TRBJ2-1; no clear D gene. The CDR3 extends over 16 amino acids. Germline V gene lookup returns CDR1 MDHEN and CDR2 SYDVKM. V lost 4 bases and J 1 base, leaving 14 bases between the germline ends. The CDR3 DNA is TGTGCCAGCAGTTCCCCGGGTCTTGGATCCTACAATGAGCAGTTCTTC. It yields the protein CASSSPGLGSYNEQFF.

The chain has TRBV12-3 or TRBV12-4 and TRBJ2-7, with D perhaps given as TRBD1 or TRBD2 (5 bases each). Trimming shortened V by 7 bases and J by 6 bases, and 10 bases separated the two germline ends. This CDR3 contains 11 residues. The CDR3 coding sequence is TGTGCCAGCACCCGGGACCGCGAGCAGTACGTC. Its translation is CASTRDREQYV.

The rearrangement links TRBV29-1 to TRBJ2-5; D is unclear. Germline loops: CDR1 SQVTM, CDR2 ANQGSEA. V was trimmed by 5 bases and J by 1 base, leaving 14 bases between them. The CDR3 contains 14 residues. The CDR3 protein is CSVQDPAGQETQYF. The CDR3 bases are TGCAGCGTTCAGGATCCGGCAGGCCAAGAGACCCAGTACTTC.

The V call is TRBV28, the J call TRBJ1-2; D not resolved. V was pared by 2 bases and J by 7 bases, with 11 bases between. The germline CDR1 and CDR2 sequences are MDHEN and SYDVKM. The CDR3 length is 13 residues. This chain's CDR3 is CASSLISPIGYTF. CDR3 nucleotide sequence: TGTGCCAGCAGTTTAATTAGCCCTATTGGCTACACCTTC.

The chain couples TRBV2 to TRBJ2-1; the match to TRBD2 covers 14 bases. Germline CDR1 reads SNHLY; CDR2 reads FYNNEI. With V trimmed by 1 base and J by 7 bases, 3 bases remained unmatched. CDR3 length equals 16 residues. CDR3 nucleotide sequence: TGTGCCAGCAGTGAAGTCGGGACTAGCGGGAGTAATGAGCAGTTCTTC. This sequence encodes CASSEVGTSGSNEQFF. Full variable domain (remainder filled in from reference TRBV2 and TRBJ2-1): EPEVTQTPSHQVTQMGQEVILRCVPISNHLYFYWYRQILGQKVEFLVSFYNNEISEKSEIFDDQFSVERPDGSNFTLKIRSTKLEDSAMYFCASSEVGTSGSNEQFFGPGTRLTVL.

V is TRBV27 and J is TRBJ2-1, with 7 bases matching TRBD2. CDR1 and CDR2 from the germline V gene are MNHEY and SMNVEV (reference sequence). The CDR3 is made up of 15 amino acids. V lost 6 bases, J lost 0 bases, and 5 bases stayed unmatched. The CDR3 loop is CASSTSAGSYNEQFF. The CDR3 DNA reads TGTGCCAGCAGCACTAGCGCTGGCTCCTACAATGAGCAGTTCTTC.

This rearrangement joins TRBV27 to TRBJ1-4; possibly TRBD1 for D (5 bases). The CDR3 extends over 14 amino acids. Trimming pared 2 bases from V and 8 bases from J, leaving 12 bases between. Germline V gene data show CDR1 as MNHEY and CDR2 as SMNVEV (reference sequence). For the CDR3, the DNA is TGTGCCAGCAGTTTACGACTAAGGGGCGAAAAACTGTTTTTT. This codes for CASSLRLRGEKLFF.

This chain joins TRBV18 and TRBJ1-1, with TRBD1 identical over 7 bases. CDR3 length: 13 residues. Germline-derived CDR1 and CDR2 are KGHSH and LQKENI. V lost 6 bases and J lost 3; bases outside the gene matches: 4. CDR3 residues: CASSRTGDTEAFF. The CDR3 bases are TGTGCCAGCTCGCGAACAGGGGACACTGAAGCTTTCTTT.

The gene calls are TRBV7-9 and TRBJ2-3; 10 bases are shared with TRBD1. The CDR3 extends over 17 amino acids. The germline CDR1 and CDR2 sequences are SEHNR and FQNEAQ (reference sequence). J was trimmed by 6 bases and V by 4 bases; bases with no gene match: 13. The CDR3 sequence: CASSSPPGTGVLDTQYF. The CDR3 DNA reads TGTGCCAGCAGCTCTCCCCCAGGGACAGGGGTGTTGGATACGCAGTATTTT.

The rearrangement joins TRBV29-1 to TRBJ2-1; no reliable D call. Germline lookup yields CDR1 SQVTM and CDR2 ANQGSEA. The CDR3 is 14 residues long. V shed 4 bases and J shed 2 bases, with 12 bases lying between them. The CDR3 DNA sequence: TGCAGCGTTGTTGGCCAACCGACCTACAATGAGCAGTTCTTC. Encoded protein: CSVVGQPTYNEQFF.

This clone occurred once. The chain has TRBV6-5 and TRBJ1-5; D unclear. Germline V lookup: CDR1 MNHEY, CDR2 SVGAGI. The CDR3 is 14 amino acids. Between the trimmed V and J ends, which lost 6 bases and 1 base, there was a span of 10 bases. The CDR3 sequence is CASRYKGSNQPQHF. The CDR3 nucleotides read TGTGCCAGCAGGTACAAGGGAAGCAATCAGCCCCAGCATTTT.

J is TRBJ2-5 and V is TRBV5-6; perhaps TRBD2 as D (6 bases). Trimming removed 0 bases at V and 1 base at J, with 13 bases between. This CDR3 comprises 16 residues. Germline CDR1 reads SGHDT; CDR2 reads YYEEEE. The DNA of the CDR3 is TGTGCCAGCAGCTTGGCCAAGGGACTGACCCAAGAGACCCAGTACTTC. Its translation is CASSLAKGLTQETQYF.

The chain has TRBV12-3 or TRBV12-4 and TRBJ1-1, with TRBD1 as a possible D gene (6 bases). The V and J ends lost 5 bases and 8 bases respectively, with 15 bases between them. The CDR3 has 13 residues. Here the CDR3 reads CASSLGGSPEAFF. Written as DNA, the CDR3 is TGTGCCAGCAGTCTGGGGGGCAGCCCCGAAGCTTTCTTT.

The CDR3 DNA is TGTGCCAGCAGCCAAGAAGGACTAGCGGGAGTAGCAAAAACCGGGGAGCTGTTTTTT. Encoded protein: CASSQEGLAGVAKTGELFF. This chain links TRBV9 with TRBJ2-2; 13 positions match TRBD2. Germline V gene lookup returns CDR1 SGDLS and CDR2 YYNGEE. Germline trimming cut 4 bases from V and 5 bases from J; bases unmatched to any gene: 14. The CDR3 runs 19 residues.

The chain joins TRBV6-5 to TRBJ2-1; D possibly uses TRBD1 or TRBD2 (5 bases each). CDR1 and CDR2 from the germline V gene are MNHEY and SVGAGI. V was shortened by 6 bases and J by 3 bases, with 12 bases between the two germline ends. This CDR3 has 14 amino acids. Here the CDR3 DNA reads TGTGCCAGCAGGTTGGGACCGATCTACAATGAGCAGTTCTTC. It yields the protein CASRLGPIYNEQFF.

The chain has TRBV5-1 and TRBJ2-5, with D perhaps TRBD2 (5 bases). The ends were cut back, 0 bases at V and 2 bases at J, with 11 bases in the middle. The CDR3 runs to 15 residues. The germline V gene has CDR1 SGHRS and CDR2 YFSETQ. CDR3 sequence (DNA): TGCGCCAGCAGCTTGGAGGCGGGTTCTCAAGAGACCCAGTACTTC. The encoded protein is CASSLEAGSQETQYF.

The chain employs TRBV6-4 and TRBJ1-2; 8 positions agree with TRBD1. J lost 5 bases, V lost 6 bases, and 8 bases had no gene match. Per germline, CDR1 MRHNA and CDR2 SNTAGT. The CDR3 sequence is 14 residues long. CDR3 in DNA: TGTGCCAGCAGGGATCCAGGGGGCAGGTATGGCTACACCTTC. Translated, it gives CASRDPGGRYGYTF.

The table lists this clone with a count of one. The chain recombines TRBV7-9 with TRBJ1-4, with 9 bases aligning to TRBD1. The trim removed 1 base at V and 8 bases at J, leaving 5 bases unmatched. CDR3 length: 15 residues. CDR1 is SEHNR, CDR2 FQNEAQ, per germline (reference sequence). This chain's CDR3 is CASSLGDRDEEKLFF. The CDR3 DNA reads as TGTGCCAGCAGCTTAGGGGACAGGGATGAGGAAAAACTGTTTTTT.

The chain links TRBV28 to TRBJ2-5, with D possibly TRBD2 on 5 matching bases. The germline V gene encodes CDR1 MDHEN and CDR2 SYDVKM. With 11 bases removed from V and 3 bases from J, the gap between germline ends came to 13 bases. The CDR3 contains 12 residues. The CDR3 sequence is CAARGPKETQYF. The CDR3, as DNA: TGTGCCGCCCGCGGGCCAAAAGAGACCCAGTACTTC.

The chain recombines TRBV4-1 with TRBJ2-7, with 7 bases fitting TRBD1. This CDR3 comprises 16 residues. Germline CDR1 and CDR2: MGHRA and YSYEKL. With 2 bases clipped from V and 0 bases from J, the junction kept 7 bases outside the gene matches. CDR3 bases: TGCGCCAGCAGCCAATACCCGACAGGGAGCTCCTACGAGCAGTACTTC. This gives the protein CASSQYPTGSSYEQYF.